The clone carrying this T cell receptor beta chain was seen once. Primers: 60 Vbeta forward and 13 Jbeta reverse. Assay: immunoSEQ multiplex PCR; the TCRdb copy retains only in-frame clones and omits some. The sample gives approximately 91,000 clones, about 70% of which show up once; about 1.2% is in the top ten. Each donor's status was that of a healthy bone marrow donor. The data originate from a study of cytomegalovirus exposure and HLA in healthy donors. The V gene lost 4 bases and the J gene lost 0 bases, with 15 bases spanning the gap. Germline CDR1 is SGHRS and CDR2 is YFSETQ. This CDR3 comprises 16 residues.

The chain carries TRBV5-1 and TRBJ2-3; D perhaps matches TRBD1 (5 bases). Source material: PBMCs. The clonotype comes from a female donor in good health and CMV-seronegative. CDR3 bases: TGCGCCAGCAGCCTCGACAGCAACCCTAGCACAGATACGCAGTATTTT. The encoded protein is CASSLDSNPSTDTQYF.